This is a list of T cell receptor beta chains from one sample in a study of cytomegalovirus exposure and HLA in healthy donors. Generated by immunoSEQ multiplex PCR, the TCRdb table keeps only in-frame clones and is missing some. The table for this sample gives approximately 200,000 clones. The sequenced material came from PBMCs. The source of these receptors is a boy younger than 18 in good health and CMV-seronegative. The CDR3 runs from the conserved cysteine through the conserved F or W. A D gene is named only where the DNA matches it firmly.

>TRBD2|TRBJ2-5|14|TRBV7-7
CASSPREGRGTQYF
TGTGCCAGCAGCCCCAGGGAGGGGAGGGGGACCCAGTACTTC
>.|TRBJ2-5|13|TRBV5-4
CASSWGDSLTQYF
TGTGCCAGCAGCTGGGGGGACTCCCTTACGCAGTACTTC
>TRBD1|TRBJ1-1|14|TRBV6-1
CASSGQGARTEAFF
TGTGCCAGCAGTGGCCAGGGGGCGCGGACTGAAGCTTTCTTT
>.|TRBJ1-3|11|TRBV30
CAWTSGNTIYF
TGTGCCTGGACGTCTGGAAACACCATATATTTT
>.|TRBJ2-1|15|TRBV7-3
CASSLAGADYNEQFF
TGTGCCAGCAGCTTAGCGGGGGCCGACTACAATGAGCAGTTCTTC
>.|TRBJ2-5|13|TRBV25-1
CASRTHRLETQYF
TGTGCCAGCAGGACACACCGTCTTGAGACCCAGTACTTC
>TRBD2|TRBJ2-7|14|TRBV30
CAWGRLLATNEQHF
TGTGCCTGGGGCCGTTTACTAGCGACCAACGAGCAGCACTTC
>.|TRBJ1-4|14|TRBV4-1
CASSQVGVLEKLFF
TGCGCCAGCAGCCAAGTAGGAGTCCTTGAAAAACTGTTTTTT
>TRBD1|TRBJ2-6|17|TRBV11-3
CASSPGQGAGGANVLTF
TGTGCCAGCAGCCCGGGACAGGGGGCGGGTGGGGCCAACGTCCTGACTTTC
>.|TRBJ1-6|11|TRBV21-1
CASSKTGSLHF
TGTGCCAGCAGCAAAACGGGGAGCCTCCACTTT
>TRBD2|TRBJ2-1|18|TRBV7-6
CASSLALAGGREMDGRFF
TGTGCCAGCAGCTTAGCATTAGCGGGGGGGCGCGAAATGGATGGTCGGTTCTTC
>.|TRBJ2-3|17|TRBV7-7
CASSLAVSGPSTDTQYF
TGTGCCAGCAGCTTAGCGGTTTCAGGGCCTTCGACAGATACGCAGTATTTT
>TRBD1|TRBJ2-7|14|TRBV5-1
CASSPGTGGVGQYF
TGCGCCAGCAGCCCCGGGACAGGGGGAGTAGGGCAGTACTTC
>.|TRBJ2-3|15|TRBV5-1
CASSLGTQYTDTQYF
TGCGCCAGCAGCTTGGGGACACAATACACAGATACGCAGTATTTT
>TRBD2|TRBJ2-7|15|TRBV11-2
CASKGLAGSSYEQYF
TGTGCCAGCAAAGGGCTAGCGGGGAGCTCCTACGAGCAGTACTTC
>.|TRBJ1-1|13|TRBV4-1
CASSQTANTEAFF
TGCGCCAGCAGCCAGACAGCGAACACTGAAGCTTTCTTT
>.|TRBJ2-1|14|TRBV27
CAVSRAGRPNEQFF
TGTGCCGTTAGTCGGGCAGGGCGTCCCAATGAGCAGTTCTTC
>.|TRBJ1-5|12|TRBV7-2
CASSPPFQPQHF
TGTGCCAGCAGTCCTCCCTTTCAGCCCCAGCATTTT
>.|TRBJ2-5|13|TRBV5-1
CASRMGTSETQYF
TGCGCCAGCAGAATGGGGACTTCAGAGACCCAGTACTTC
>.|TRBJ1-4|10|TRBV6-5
CASSWRGLFF
TGTGCCAGCAGTTGGAGAGGACTGTTTTTT
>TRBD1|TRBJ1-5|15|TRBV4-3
CASSHDRAYNQPQHF
TGCGCCAGCAGCCACGACAGGGCCTACAATCAGCCCCAGCATTTT
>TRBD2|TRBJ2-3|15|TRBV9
CASSVLGGATDTQYF
TGTGCCAGCAGCGTCCTCGGGGGGGCCACAGATACGCAGTATTTT
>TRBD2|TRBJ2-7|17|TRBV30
CAWSPAGLAANPYEQYF
TGTGCCTGGAGTCCCGCCGGACTAGCGGCGAATCCCTACGAGCAGTACTTC
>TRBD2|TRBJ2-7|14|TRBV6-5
CASSFSGETYEQYF
TGTGCCAGCAGTTTTAGCGGGGAGACCTACGAGCAGTACTTC
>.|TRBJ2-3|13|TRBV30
CAYYYRRTDTQYF
TGTGCCTATTACTACCGAAGAACAGATACGCAGTATTTT
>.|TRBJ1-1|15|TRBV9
CASSPPSGWNTEAFF
TGTGCCAGCAGCCCACCATCAGGATGGAACACTGAAGCTTTCTTT
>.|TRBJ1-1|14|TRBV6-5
CASRRSGRVAEAFF
TGTGCCAGCAGAAGATCAGGGCGAGTTGCTGAAGCTTTCTTT
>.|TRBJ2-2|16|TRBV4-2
CASSQVREQRTGELFF
TGTGCCAGCAGCCAAGTCCGGGAGCAGAGGACCGGGGAGCTGTTTTTT
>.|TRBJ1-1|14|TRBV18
CASSHRGTNTEAFF
TGTGCCAGCTCGCACCGAGGCACGAACACTGAAGCTTTCTTT
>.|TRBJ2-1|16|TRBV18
CASSRLRAGAGNEQFF
TGTGCCAGCTCACGGTTAAGGGCAGGGGCCGGCAATGAGCAGTTCTTC
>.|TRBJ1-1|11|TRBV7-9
CASSNREAAFF
TGTGCCAGCAGCAACAGGGAAGCAGCTTTCTTT
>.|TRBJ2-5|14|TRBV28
CASSTVYSLETQYF
TGTGCCAGCAGTACCGTTTACAGTCTGGAGACCCAGTACTTC
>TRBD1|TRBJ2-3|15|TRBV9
CASSVVGGPVDTQYF
TGTGCCAGCAGCGTAGTAGGGGGCCCGGTAGATACGCAGTATTTT
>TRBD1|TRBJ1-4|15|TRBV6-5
CASSYSGTGREKLFF
TGTGCCAGCAGTTACTCGGGGACAGGGCGCGAAAAACTGTTTTTT
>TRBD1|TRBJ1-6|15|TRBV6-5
CASSYGQTGGLALHF
TGTGCCAGCAGTTACGGACAGACAGGGGGGTTGGCCCTCCACTTT
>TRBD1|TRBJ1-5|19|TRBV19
CASVPGQGYFGEGNQPQHF
TGTGCCAGTGTACCGGGACAGGGGTATTTTGGGGAAGGCAATCAGCCCCAGCATTTT
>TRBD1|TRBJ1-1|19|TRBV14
CASSRSRGGTGAMNTEAFF
TGTGCCAGCAGCCGCAGTAGAGGGGGGACAGGGGCCATGAACACTGAAGCTTTCTTT
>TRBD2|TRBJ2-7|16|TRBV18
CASSPGWSGDLDEQYF
TGTGCCAGCTCACCAGGGTGGAGCGGGGACCTGGACGAGCAGTACTTC
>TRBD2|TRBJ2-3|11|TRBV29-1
CSVWGGDTQYF
TGCAGCGTTTGGGGGGGAGATACGCAGTATTTT
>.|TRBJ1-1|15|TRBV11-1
CASSLVGRGYAEAFF
TGTGCCAGCAGCTTAGTCGGCAGGGGCTACGCTGAAGCTTTCTTT
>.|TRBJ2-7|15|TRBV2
CASSEMDGGFYEQYF
TGTGCCAGCAGTGAAATGGATGGAGGATTCTACGAGCAGTACTTC
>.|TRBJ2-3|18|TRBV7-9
CASSRASGLPHGTDTQYF
TGTGCCAGCAGCCGGGCTTCGGGACTCCCACACGGCACAGATACGCAGTATTTT
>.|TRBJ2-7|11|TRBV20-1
CSALAGYEQYF
TGCAGTGCTCTCGCAGGCTACGAGCAGTACTTC